The present TCR beta chain was sequenced within a study of blood T cell repertoires in COVID-19. Overall study context: T cells, B-cell-depleted T cells, or PBMCs provided the cDNA or gDNA that served as material.

Original analysis: Amplifying reference gene primers gave estimates of nucleated cell counts. Produced via immunoSEQ multiplex PCR; TCRdb's table is partial and in-frame only. Clone size and V and J calls were adopted from that table, with D and trimming inferred from the DNA. The sample lists over 400,000 clones, roughly 88% occurring once. Germline-derived CDR1 and CDR2 are KGHSH and LQKENI. J gave up 8 bases and V 6 bases, and 7 bases lay outside the gene matches. CDR3 length equals 14 residues. This rearrangement joins TRBV18 to TRBJ1-6, with TRBD1 identical over 7 bases. The specimen was peripheral blood. The sequence derives from a human donor in a cohort sampled during active COVID-19. The CDR3 here is CASSWDTGDSPLHF. CDR3 coding DNA: TGTGCCAGCTCCTGGGATACAGGGGATTCACCCCTCCACTTT. The full variable domain, in which reference TRBV18 and TRBJ1-6 provide the parts outside the CDR3, is NAGVMQNPRHLVRRRGQEARLRCSPMKGHSHVYWYRQLPEEGLKFMVYLQKENIIDESGMPKERFSAEFPKEGPSILRIQQVVRGDSAAYFCASSWDTGDSPLHFGNGTRLTVT.